The T cell receptor (beta chain) described here comes from a study of breast tumors, draining lymph nodes, adjacent tissues. In its sample, this clonotype was seen many times. Its antigen remains unknown. Overall study findings and caveats: Compared with basal-like, luminal-like tumors shared significantly more repertoire with nontumor tissue. Tumor repertoires ranked between lymph nodes and nontumor tissue in diversity, with V and J gene preferences.

The CDR3 has 14 residues. Germline CDR1 reads SGHNT; CDR2 reads YYREEE (reference sequence). Trimming removed 0 bases from V and 8 bases from J, with 14 bases in between. TCRdb used MiXCR to reprocess the multiplex PCR reads, holding one entry per CDR3 protein. The data hold approximately 31,000 distinct CDR3 sequences, with less than 65% observed a single time. Sequencing input: breast tumor tissue. The V and J genes are TRBV5-4 and TRBJ1-2; tentative D call: TRBD1 (6 bases). The TCR sequence derives from a female donor with breast cancer. Some clones in this sample may be carry-over from other donors' samples. The CDR3 loop reads CASSLAGGLGGYTF. The DNA for the CDR3 is TGTGCCAGCAGCTTGGCCGGGGGGCTCGGGGGCTACACCTTC.